The 26 T cell receptor beta chains given below trace back to one sample, sequenced in a study of T cells in Graves' hyperthyroidism and ophthalmopathy. TCR beta CDR3 sequences were amplified from RNA transcripts. Initially, a first-round RT-PCR of the TCR CDR3 employed the HTBI primer set. TCRdb recomputed calls from the multiplex PCR reads with MiXCR, one row per CDR3 protein. The sample lists 650,000 to 800,000 distinct CDR3 sequences, approximately 42% occurring once. The sequenced sample was peripheral blood or thyroid tissue (not recorded which). The receptors derive from an adult man with Graves' disease, either hyperthyroidism or ophthalmopathy (not recorded which).

The chain couples TRBV9 to TRBJ1-2; possibly TRBD1 for D (6 bases). This CDR3 region has 16 residues. V was shortened by 5 bases and J by 2 bases, with 19 bases between the two germline ends. Looked up from germline, CDR1 is SGDLS and CDR2 is YYNGEE. CDR3 bases: TGTGCCAGCAGTTTAGGACAGTCAGCGAAAAACTATGGCTACACCTTC. It is translated as CASSLGQSAKNYGYTF.

The chain carries TRBV7-9 and TRBJ2-7, with D unclear. The CDR3 loop spans 15 amino acids. V was clipped by 6 bases and J by 0 bases, with 15 bases between them. CDR1 is SEHNR, CDR2 FQNEAQ, per germline (reference sequence). The DNA of the CDR3 is TGTGCCAGCAGTCCTCCCTTGGCCTACTCCTACGAGCAGTACTTC. Protein product: CASSPPLAYSYEQYF.

This clonotype has ten or more counts. V and J are TRBV2 and TRBJ1-1, with 7 bases matching TRBD1. CDR3 size: 13 residues. Germline V gene sequence: CDR1 SNHLY, CDR2 FYNNEI. The V gene end was trimmed by 5 bases and the J gene end by 7 bases; junction bases not matched to a gene: 7. In nucleotides, the CDR3 is TGTGCCAGCAGTTCAGGGGGACTAAATGAAGCTTTCTTT. Its protein product is CASSSGGLNEAFF.

This rearrangement joins TRBV2 to TRBJ1-6; D remains unclear. The CDR3 length is 15 residues. The V end lost 2 bases, the J end lost 9 bases, and 14 bases lay between the germline ends. Looked up from germline, CDR1 is SNHLY and CDR2 is FYNNEI. CDR3 amino acids: CASSEIASSRSPLHF. In DNA form, the CDR3 reads TGTGCCAGCAGTGAAATAGCCTCCTCGCGTTCACCCCTCCACTTT.

Worth noting for this clonotype: A clone one base away is much larger, so this may be a read error. This chain connects TRBV7-2 to TRBJ1-6; D unresolved. The CDR3 loop spans 15 amino acids. Looked up from germline, CDR1 is SGHTA and CDR2 is FQGNSA. This CDR3 is CASSFPRGGNPPLHF. CDR3 in DNA: TGTGCCAGCAGCTTCCCGCGGGGAGGTAATCCACCCCTCCACTTT. The whole variable domain, filled in from reference TRBV7-2 and TRBJ1-6, reads GAGVSQSPSNKVTEKGKDVELRCDPISGHTALYWYRQSLGQGLEFLIYFQGNSAPDKSGLPSDRFSAERTGGSVSTLTIQRTQQEDSAVYLCASSFPRGGNPPLHFGNGTRLTVT.

V and J are TRBV25-1 and TRBJ2-5; 8 bases match TRBD2. V was clipped by 6 bases and J by 5 bases; unmatched bases: 20. CDR3 length: 18 residues. Germline V lookup: CDR1 MGHDK, CDR2 SYGVNS. CDR3 amino acids: CASSQGTSGGHPEETQYF. CDR3 nucleotide sequence: TGTGCCAGCAGCCAAGGTACCAGCGGGGGCCATCCAGAGGAGACCCAGTACTTC.

V is TRBV10-3 and J is TRBJ2-5; no firm D call. In germline, CDR1 is ENHRY, CDR2 SYGVKD. The V gene lost 8 bases and the J gene lost 9 bases, with 19 bases spanning the gap. CDR3 length equals 13 residues. The CDR3: CAIRVTELEPQYF. CDR3 nucleotides: TGTGCCATCCGAGTGACGGAATTGGAGCCCCAGTACTTC.

In this sample, this clonotype turned up a few times. The chain has TRBV9 and TRBJ2-7; 7 bases match TRBD2. The germline CDR1 and CDR2 sequences are SGDLS and YYNGEE. The V gene end was trimmed by 4 bases and the J gene end by 2 bases; junction bases not matched to a gene: 6. This CDR3 comprises 14 residues. The CDR3 protein is CASSRGGRAYEQYF. CDR3 in DNA: TGTGCCAGCAGCCGTGGAGGGAGGGCCTACGAGCAGTACTTC.

This rearrangement joins TRBV19 to TRBJ2-7; D is perhaps TRBD2 (6 bases). Germline V gene sequence: CDR1 LNHDA, CDR2 SQIVND (reference sequence). The CDR3 is 14 amino acids. Trimming took 4 bases from V and 4 from J, leaving 14 bases between them. The CDR3 DNA is TGTGCCAGTAGTAGCCCCGAACGGGGGTACGAGCAGTACTTC. This translates into CASSSPERGYEQYF.

The rearrangement joins TRBV6-5 to TRBJ2-7; D possibly corresponds to TRBD2 (6 bases). V dropped 10 bases and J dropped 3 bases, with 16 bases sitting between them. The germline gives CDR1 MNHEY, CDR2 SVGAGI. The CDR3 is 13 residues long. In DNA, the CDR3 is TGTGCCATCCACCACCCCGGGGGCTACGAGCAGTACTTC. The encoded protein is CAIHHPGGYEQYF.

CDR3 residues: CSAGSGNQPQHF. DNA for the CDR3: TGCAGCGCCGGATCAGGAAATCAGCCCCAGCATTTT. The chain has TRBV29-1 and TRBJ1-5; D uncertain. Germline V gives CDR1 SQVTM, CDR2 ANQGSEA. Trimming pared 7 bases from V and 4 bases from J, leaving 11 bases between. This CDR3 spans 12 amino acids.

The sample holds many counts of this clonotype. The J gene is TRBJ2-7, the V gene TRBV29-1; maybe TRBD2 (6 bases). The V gene lost 5 bases and the J gene lost 6 bases, with 17 bases spanning the gap. Germline CDR1 and CDR2: SQVTM and ANQGSEA. The CDR3 spans 13 residues. CDR3 DNA: TGCAGCGTTACCTTAACGGGACTTCGCGAGCAGTACTTC. This encodes CSVTLTGLREQYF.

In its sample, this clonotype was seen many times. The V and J genes are TRBV7-8 and TRBJ1-2; 7 nucleotides line up with TRBD1. Germline loops: CDR1 SGHVS, CDR2 FQNEAQ. This CDR3 comprises 14 residues. V was clipped by 5 bases and J by 6 bases; unmatched bases: 9. DNA for the CDR3: TGTGCCAGCAGCCCGGTTGACAGGGATAATGGCTACACCTTC. Protein product: CASSPVDRDNGYTF.

The gene calls are TRBV7-2 and TRBJ1-2; no firm D call. The V gene lost 1 base and the J gene lost 1 base, with 10 bases spanning the gap. This CDR3 spans 15 amino acids. Per the germline V gene, CDR1 is SGHTA and CDR2 is FQGNSA. The CDR3, as DNA: TGTGCCAGCAGCTTAGATCGGAACAGTAACTATGGCTACACCTTC. Amino acids: CASSLDRNSNYGYTF.

The chain carries TRBV7-2 and TRBJ1-2; weak D call: TRBD1 (5 bases). The CDR3 has 14 amino acids. In germline, CDR1 is SGHTA, CDR2 FQGNSA. V was clipped by 4 bases and J by 6 bases, with 15 bases between them. The CDR3, as DNA: TGTGCCAGCAGCTCAAAACGGGGGGGAGATGGCTACACCTTC. It encodes CASSSKRGGDGYTF. The full variable domain, completed using reference TRBV7-2 and TRBJ1-2, is GAGVSQSPSNKVTEKGKDVELRCDPISGHTALYWYRQSLGQGLEFLIYFQGNSAPDKSGLPSDRFSAERTGGSVSTLTIQRTQQEDSAVYLCASSSKRGGDGYTFGSGTRLTVV.

The chain links TRBV29-1 to TRBJ2-7; either TRBD1 or TRBD2 may fit D (5 bases each). This CDR3 contains 11 residues. From germline, CDR1 is SQVTM and CDR2 ANQGSEA. This chain's CDR3 is CGEGTSYEQYF. As DNA, the CDR3 is TGCGGCGAGGGGACCTCCTACGAGCAGTACTTC.

Only a few counts were recorded for this clonotype. V gene TRBV7-9 combines with J gene TRBJ1-2; 7 nucleotides agree with TRBD1. J gave up 3 bases and V 4 bases, and 8 bases lay outside the gene matches. CDR1 and CDR2 from the germline V gene are SEHNR and FQNEAQ (reference sequence). The CDR3 covers 15 residues. The CDR3 nucleotides are TGTGCCAGCAGCTCCGACAGGGACTGGGACTATGGCTACACCTTC. Encoded protein: CASSSDRDWDYGYTF.

The sample holds one count of this clonotype. Just one base apart from a much larger clone, this may be a read error. V and J are TRBV29-1 and TRBJ2-5; no definite D call. Germline-derived CDR1 and CDR2 are SQVTM and ANQGSEA. There are 12 residues in the CDR3. The CDR3 DNA is TGCGGCGTTGAGGTAAACCAAGAGACCCAGTACTTC. This sequence encodes CGVEVNQETQYF.

As concerns this clonotype: This clone may be a read error of a much larger clone one base away. V gene TRBV6-5 combines with J gene TRBJ1-2, with TRBD1 identical over 11 bases. J was trimmed by 8 bases and V by 6 bases; bases with no gene match: 5. The CDR3 extends over 13 amino acids. Looked up from germline, CDR1 is MNHEY and CDR2 is SVGAGI. The CDR3 DNA sequence: TGTGCCAGCAGCGGACAGGGGGCGGAAGGCTACACCTTC. It specifies CASSGQGAEGYTF.

This clonotype was found a few times. The chain carries TRBV5-1 and TRBJ1-1; D gene unclear. Germline loops: CDR1 SGHRS, CDR2 YFSETQ. Trimming pared 0 bases from V and 4 bases from J, leaving 10 bases between. The CDR3 runs 14 residues. The CDR3 DNA is TGCGCCAGCAGCTTGGGATCAGAGATCACTGAAGCTTTCTTT. Protein sequence: CASSLGSEITEAFF.

On this clonotype itself: No conserved phenylalanine or tryptophan ends this CDR3, so it is likely a read error. The chain uses TRBV7-2 and TRBJ2-7, with a tentative D call TRBD2 (7 bases). Trimming took 5 bases from V and 0 from J, leaving 17 bases between them. The CDR3 sequence is 16 residues long. Germline assignment: CDR1 SGHTA and CDR2 FQGNSA. The CDR3: CASSPGGGRASYEQYY. CDR3 sequence (DNA): TGTGCCAGCAGCCCGGGGGGCGGGAGAGCCTCCTACGAGCAGTACTAC.

Of note for this clonotype: Just one base apart from a much larger clone, this may be a read error. The chain couples TRBV29-1 to TRBJ1-2; D ambiguous. The CDR3 sequence is 11 residues long. CDR1 is SQVTM and CDR2 is ANQGSEA in the germline V gene. CDR3 in amino acids: CSVEDRYGRRF. In DNA, the CDR3 is TGCAGCGTTGAAGATCGATATGGGAGACGCTTC.

V is TRBV7-2 and J is TRBJ1-2; 7 nucleotides align to TRBD1. V dropped 0 bases and J dropped 7; count of bases not matched to a gene: 11. CDR1 SGHTA and CDR2 FQGNSA come from the germline V gene. CDR3 length equals 16 residues. In nucleotides, the CDR3 is TGTGCCAGCAGCTTAGCTAGGTCAGGGGGTCTCGGTGGCTACACCTTC. Residues: CASSLARSGGLGGYTF.

This clonotype was detected ten times or more. The J gene is TRBJ1-1, the V gene TRBV10-3, with 9 bases lining up with TRBD1. Germline CDR1 is ENHRY and CDR2 is SYGVKD. J gave up 0 bases and V 2 bases, and 1 base lay outside the gene matches. This CDR3 has 15 residues. For the CDR3, the DNA is TGTGCCATCAGTGAGACAGGGGGCATGAACACTGAAGCTTTCTTT. This translates into CAISETGGMNTEAFF.

This clonotype was picked up a small number of times. The chain carries TRBV7-9 and TRBJ1-6, with a tentative D call TRBD1 (6 bases). This CDR3 region has 16 residues. Germline V gene data show CDR1 as SEHNR and CDR2 as FQNEAQ (reference sequence). V shed 5 bases and J shed 4 bases, with 15 bases lying between them. Here the CDR3 DNA reads TGTGCCAGCAGCCAGGGGACGGTGGCTTATAATTCACCCCTCCACTTT. Translated, it gives CASSQGTVAYNSPLHF.

This clonotype has a handful of counts. This sequence may be a read error, since a much larger clone differs from it by one base. This rearrangement joins TRBV29-1 to TRBJ1-1; D is uncertain. Between the trimmed V and J ends, which lost 4 bases and 3 bases, there was a span of 9 bases. The CDR3 totals 12 residues. Germline values: CDR1 SQVTM, CDR2 ANQGSEA. This CDR3 reads CSVGRVDTEAFF. In DNA form, the CDR3 reads TGCAGCGTTGGAAGGGTGGACACTGAAGCTTTCTTT.